These 17 T cell receptor beta chains came from one sample sequenced in a study of blood T cell repertoires in COVID-19. The data were produced by immunoSEQ multiplex PCR, yet TCRdb's version contains in-frame clones alone and is incomplete. The table lists 130,000 to 150,000 clones, roughly 90% of them singletons, with 0.8% to 0.95% in the top ten. The sample consisted of peripheral blood. These receptors all stem from a woman aged 45-60 years with acute or convalescent COVID-19.

The J gene is TRBJ2-7, the V gene TRBV6-5; D possibly corresponds to TRBD1 (6 bases). Germline V gives CDR1 MNHEY, CDR2 SVGAGI. Deletions cut 5 bases from V and 4 bases from J, with 12 bases between. This CDR3 comprises 13 residues. CDR3 loop: CASSRDRTYEQYF. The CDR3 coding sequence is TGTGCCAGCAGTCGAGACAGGACTTACGAGCAGTACTTC.

This chain links TRBV11-1 with TRBJ1-3, with D maybe TRBD1 (5 bases). Germline V lookup: CDR1 SGHAT, CDR2 FQDESV (reference sequence). The CDR3 loop spans 15 amino acids. Trimming stripped 5 bases from V and 4 bases from J, with 15 bases between. This chain's CDR3 is CASSPTGGTGNTIYF. CDR3 DNA sequence: TGTGCCAGCAGCCCGACGGGGGGAACCGGAAACACCATATATTTT. Using reference TRBV11-1 and TRBJ1-3 for the parts outside the CDR3, the full variable domain is EAEVAQSPRYKITEKSQAVAFWCDPISGHATLYWYRQILGQGPELLVQFQDESVVDDSQLPKDRFSAERLKGVDSTLKIQPAELGDSAMYLCASSPTGGTGNTIYFGEGSWLTVV.

V gene TRBV10-3 combines with J gene TRBJ1-1, with D unresolved. This CDR3 is built from 14 residues. V was cut by 0 bases and J by 4 bases, with 9 bases left in between. The germline V gene encodes CDR1 ENHRY and CDR2 SYGVKD. CDR3 sequence: CAISESMEFTEAFF. The DNA for the CDR3 is TGTGCCATCAGTGAGTCGATGGAGTTCACTGAAGCTTTCTTT.

The chain is built from TRBV7-3 and TRBJ2-2; TRBD1 matches at 7 bases. The CDR3 covers 14 residues. Germline V gene lookup returns CDR1 SGHTA and CDR2 FQGTGA. V lost 5 bases to trimming and J lost 3 bases; unmatched junction nucleotides: 3. CDR3 loop: CASSPQGDTGELFF. The CDR3 coding sequence is TGTGCCAGCAGCCCCCAGGGGGACACCGGGGAGCTGTTTTTT. Looking up the rest from reference TRBV7-3 and TRBJ2-2 gives the full variable domain: GAGVSQTPSNKVTEKGKYVELRCDPISGHTALYWYRQSLGQGPEFLIYFQGTGAADDSGLPNDRFFAVRPEGSVSTLKIQRTERGDSAVYLCASSPQGDTGELFFGEGSRLTVL.

The V gene is TRBV9, the J gene TRBJ2-7; TRBD1 is a possible D gene (6 bases). Germline lookup yields CDR1 SGDLS and CDR2 YYNGEE. There are 13 residues in the CDR3. Trimming took 3 bases from V and 3 from J, leaving 10 bases between them. In DNA form, the CDR3 reads TGTGCCAGCAGCGGTACAGGGAACTACGAGCAGTACTTC. Its protein product is CASSGTGNYEQYF.

This clone has only a few counts. This sequence joins TRBV2 and TRBJ2-7, with 13 bases aligning to TRBD2. V lost 9 bases to trimming and J lost 3 bases; unmatched junction nucleotides: 2. Germline lookup yields CDR1 SNHLY and CDR2 FYNNEI. The CDR3 has 13 amino acids. Here the CDR3 DNA reads TGTGCCAGGAGGACTAGCGGGGGCTACGAGCAGTACTTC. Residues: CARRTSGGYEQYF.

This chain connects TRBV6-5 to TRBJ1-5; TRBD1 matches 8 bases. J lost 5 bases, V lost 2 bases, and 5 bases had no gene match. Germline V gives CDR1 MNHEY, CDR2 SVGAGI. The CDR3 length is 15 residues. The CDR3 protein is CASSYGRGRDQPQHF. The DNA for the CDR3 is TGTGCCAGCAGTTACGGCAGGGGGCGCGATCAGCCCCAGCATTTT.

The V and J genes are TRBV3-1 (or the pseudogene TRBV3-2) and TRBJ2-2, with 12 bases fitting TRBD2. The CDR3 runs 18 residues. V lost 3 bases, J lost 4 bases, and 9 bases stayed unmatched. Germline assignment: CDR1 LGHDT and CDR2 YNNKEL (reference sequence). As DNA, the CDR3 is TGTGCCAGCAGCCAGTTCCTAGCGGGAGGGCCCGGCACCGGGGAGCTGTTTTTT. This codes for CASSQFLAGGPGTGELFF.

The chain joins TRBV7-9 to TRBJ2-1; 9 bases are shared with TRBD2. The CDR3 is 16 residues long. V lost 1 base and J lost 5; bases outside the gene matches: 6. The germline V gene has CDR1 SEHNR and CDR2 FQNEAQ (reference sequence). CDR3 loop: CASSLDLAGINNEQFF. In DNA form, the CDR3 reads TGTGCCAGCAGCTTAGATCTAGCGGGGATCAACAATGAGCAGTTCTTC. Together with reference TRBV7-9 and TRBJ2-1, the CDR3 gives the full variable domain: DTGVSQNPRHKITKRGQNVTFRCDPISEHNRLYWYRQTLGQGPEFLTYFQNEAQLEKSRLLSDRFSAERPKGSFSTLEIQRTEQGDSAMYLCASSLDLAGINNEQFFGPGTRLTVL.

The chain links TRBV7-9 to TRBJ1-2; D perhaps matches TRBD1 (5 bases). CDR1 SEHNR and CDR2 FQNEAQ come from the germline V gene (reference sequence). Trimming took off 1 base at V and 3 bases at J, with 6 bases between the two ends. The CDR3 sequence is 13 residues long. The CDR3 reads CASSLGQHYGYTF. CDR3 nucleotides: TGTGCCAGCAGCTTAGGACAGCACTATGGCTACACCTTC.

This clone has just one count. The chain has TRBV5-1 and TRBJ1-1; D gene uncertain. V dropped 2 bases and J dropped 4 bases, with 6 bases sitting between them. This CDR3 contains 12 residues. Germline V lookup: CDR1 SGHRS, CDR2 YFSETQ. The CDR3 coding sequence is TGCGCCAGCAGCTTAGGGAGCACTGAAGCTTTCTTT. Translating gives CASSLGSTEAFF.

The chain carries TRBV7-3 and TRBJ1-1, with D hard to call. This CDR3 has 14 residues. V lost 5 bases, J lost 4 bases, and 14 bases lay in between. Per germline, CDR1 SGHTA and CDR2 FQGTGA. For the CDR3, the DNA is TGTGCCAGCAGCCCCCTGCCCGCGGTCACTGAAGCTTTCTTT. As protein: CASSPLPAVTEAFF. Full variable domain (outside the CDR3, taken from reference TRBV7-3 and TRBJ1-1): GAGVSQTPSNKVTEKGKYVELRCDPISGHTALYWYRQSLGQGPEFLIYFQGTGAADDSGLPNDRFFAVRPEGSVSTLKIQRTERGDSAVYLCASSPLPAVTEAFFGQGTRLTVV.

The rearrangement links TRBV28 to TRBJ2-7; tentative D call: TRBD1 (5 bases). The germline V gene encodes CDR1 MDHEN and CDR2 SYDVKM. V lost 6 bases to trimming and J lost 0 bases, with 24 bases between them. The CDR3 is made up of 18 amino acids. CDR3 amino acids: CASSSLFILTESSYEQYF. In DNA, the CDR3 is TGTGCCAGCAGCTCCCTTTTCATCTTGACAGAGAGCTCCTACGAGCAGTACTTC. The entire variable domain, with the rest obtained from reference TRBV28 and TRBJ2-7, is as follows: DVKVTQSSRYLVKRTGEKVFLECVQDMDHENMFWYRQDPGLGLRLIYFSYDVKMKEKGDIPEGYSVSREKKERFSLILESASTNQTSMYLCASSSLFILTESSYEQYFGPGTRLTVT.

The CDR3 nucleotides are TGTGCCAGCAGTCTCGGACAGGGGGCTGTTAATGGCTACACCTTC. Translating gives CASSLGQGAVNGYTF. The rearrangement links TRBV6-4 to TRBJ1-2; 11 nucleotides align to TRBD1. Per the germline V gene, CDR1 is MRHNA and CDR2 is SNTAGT. The CDR3 sequence is 15 residues long. The V and J ends lost 5 bases and 6 bases, in that order; junction bases with no gene match: 8.

The chain is built from TRBV9 and TRBJ2-7, with D possibly TRBD1 on 6 matching bases. The germline V gene has CDR1 SGDLS and CDR2 YYNGEE. V lost 4 bases and J lost 0, with 17 bases in between. CDR3 size: 16 residues. CDR3 DNA: TGTGCCAGCAGCCCCCTCGAGGGGGAGTTCTCCTACGAGCAGTACTTC. Its translation: CASSPLEGEFSYEQYF.

V and J are TRBV7-8 and TRBJ1-5, with a weak D call TRBD1 (6 bases). Deletions cut 6 bases from V and 1 base from J, with 13 bases between. The CDR3 is made up of 15 amino acids. CDR1 is SGHVS and CDR2 is FQNEAQ in the germline V gene. The CDR3 bases are TGTGCCAGCAGTACAGGGTTTCAGAGCAATCAGCCCCAGCATTTT. This sequence encodes CASSTGFQSNQPQHF.

The rearrangement uses TRBV5-1 and TRBJ2-3, with TRBD2 identical over 8 bases. V was clipped by 0 bases and J by 2 bases; unmatched bases: 5. The CDR3 extends over 16 amino acids. The germline CDR1 and CDR2 sequences are SGHRS and YFSETQ. This chain's CDR3 is CASSLGRGAPTDTQYF. CDR3 bases: TGCGCCAGCAGCTTGGGGCGGGGGGCCCCCACAGATACGCAGTATTTT.